This T cell receptor beta chain was found in a study of T-cell memory formation after mild COVID-19. This clonotype appeared a few times. Antigen unknown. From 5'RACE with constant-segment primers came TCR alpha and TCR beta cDNA libraries that carried sample barcodes and UMIs. TCRdb reprocessed the 5' RACE reads with MiXCR, giving one entry per CDR3 protein. The sample records about 300,000 distinct CDR3 sequences, 19% being singletons. The CDR3 contains 16 residues. Germline CDR1 is SGHDT and CDR2 is YYEEEE. The germline V and J ends were trimmed by 2 bases and 3 bases, with 14 bases remaining between them. Study-level results: Clones that contracted from day 15 to 85 were balanced CD4/CD8, while later expanders leaned CD4+. Mainly in CM and EM were contracting CD4+ clones; CD8+ were in EMRA. Pre-infection memory already had some responding clones, implying cross-reactive memory joined.

Sample: PBMCs or a T cell subset sorted from them (not recorded which). The V and J genes are TRBV5-6 and TRBJ2-2; D may be TRBD1 (6 bases). The TCR was taken from a man aged 18 to 30 who had mild COVID-19 (a few samples of this study predate the infection). Cell type and time point are not known. The CDR3 coding sequence is TGTGCCAGCAGCTTAGGCAGGGGCCCGTACACCGGGGAGCTGTTTTTT. The encoded protein is CASSLGRGPYTGELFF.